These 2 T cell receptor beta chains were sequenced from one sample in a study of cytomegalovirus exposure and HLA in healthy donors. PCR primers comprised 60 Vbeta and 13 Jbeta primers. Only in-frame clones appear in the TCRdb table, and some are missing; sequencing was by immunoSEQ multiplex PCR. The sample has about 130,000 clones, around 8.5% seen once. The sequenced sample consisted of PBMCs. The receptor source for this set is a man aged 35 to 55 in good health and CMV-seronegative.

The chain combines TRBV30 with TRBJ1-6, with a weak D call TRBD1 (5 bases). From germline, CDR1 is GTSNPN and CDR2 SVGIG (reference sequence). Trimming removed 0 bases from V and 8 bases from J, with 20 bases in between. This CDR3 contains 17 residues. In DNA form, the CDR3 reads TGTGCCTGGAGTGTGGGGTCGCAGGGAGGTGTGTATTCACCCCTCCACTTT. It specifies CAWSVGSQGGVYSPLHF.

This clone was counted between two and nine times. The chain combines TRBV19 with TRBJ1-4, with D possibly TRBD1 on 5 matching bases. CDR3 size: 14 residues. Germline V CDR1 and CDR2: LNHDA, SQIVND (reference sequence). The germline V and J ends were trimmed by 7 bases and 3 bases, with 12 bases remaining between them. CDR3 DNA: TGTGCCAGTACGGAGACCAGGGCTAATGAAAAACTGTTTTTT. Amino acids: CASTETRANEKLFF.